The clone carrying this TCR beta chain was counted only a few times. The data belong to a study of identical twins. MiXCR, applied by TCRdb to the 5' RACE reads, yields one record per CDR3 protein. Here the sample spans 1,800,000 or so distinct CDR3 sequences, under 35% being singletons. V was trimmed by 0 bases and J by 8 bases, leaving 11 bases between them. Germline CDR1 is DFQATT and CDR2 is SNEGSKA (reference sequence). The CDR3 extends over 13 amino acids. Sequencing was done on a sample of cord blood. This chain connects TRBV20-1 to TRBJ2-1; D possibly corresponds to TRBD2 (6 bases). This clonotype was obtained from a newborn girl in good health. The CDR3 DNA reads as TGCAGTGCTAGAGAAGGAGGGCTGGATGAGCAGTTCTTC. Translated: CSAREGGLDEQFF.